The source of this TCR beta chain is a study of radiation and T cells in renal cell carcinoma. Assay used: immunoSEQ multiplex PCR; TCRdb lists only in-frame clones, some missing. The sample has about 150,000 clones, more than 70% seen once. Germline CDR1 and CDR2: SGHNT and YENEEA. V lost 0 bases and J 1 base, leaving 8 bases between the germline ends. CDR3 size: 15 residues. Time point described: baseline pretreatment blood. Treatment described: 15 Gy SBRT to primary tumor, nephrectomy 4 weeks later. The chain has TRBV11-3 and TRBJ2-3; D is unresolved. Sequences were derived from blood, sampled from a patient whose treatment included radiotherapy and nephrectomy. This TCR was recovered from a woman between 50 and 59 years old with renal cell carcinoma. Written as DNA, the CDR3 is TGTGCCAGCAGCTTAGATGCTCGACGCACAGATACGCAGTATTTT. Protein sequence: CASSLDARRTDTQYF.